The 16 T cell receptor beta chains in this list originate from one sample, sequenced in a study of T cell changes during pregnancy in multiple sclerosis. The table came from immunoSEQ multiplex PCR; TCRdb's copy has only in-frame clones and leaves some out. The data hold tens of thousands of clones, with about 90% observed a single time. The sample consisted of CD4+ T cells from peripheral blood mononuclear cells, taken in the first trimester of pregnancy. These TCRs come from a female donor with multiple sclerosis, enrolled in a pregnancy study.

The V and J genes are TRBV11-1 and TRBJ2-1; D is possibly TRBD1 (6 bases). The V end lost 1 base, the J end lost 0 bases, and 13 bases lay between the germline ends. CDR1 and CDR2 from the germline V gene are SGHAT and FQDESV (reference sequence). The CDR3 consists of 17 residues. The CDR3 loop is CASSLGVAGDSYNEQFF. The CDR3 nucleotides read TGTGCCAGCAGCTTAGGGGTGGCAGGGGACTCCTACAATGAGCAGTTCTTC.

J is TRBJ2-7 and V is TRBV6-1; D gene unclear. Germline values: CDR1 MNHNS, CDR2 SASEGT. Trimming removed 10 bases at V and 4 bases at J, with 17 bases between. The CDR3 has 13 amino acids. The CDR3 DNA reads TGTGCCACCCTAAAAGATCGCCCGTACGAGCAGTACTTC. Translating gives CATLKDRPYEQYF.

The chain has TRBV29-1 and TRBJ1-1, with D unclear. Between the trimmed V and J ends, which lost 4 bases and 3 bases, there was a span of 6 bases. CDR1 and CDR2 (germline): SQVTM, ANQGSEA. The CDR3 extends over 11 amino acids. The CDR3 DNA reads TGCAGCGTTGTGGGAGACACTGAAGCTTTCTTT. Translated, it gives CSVVGDTEAFF.

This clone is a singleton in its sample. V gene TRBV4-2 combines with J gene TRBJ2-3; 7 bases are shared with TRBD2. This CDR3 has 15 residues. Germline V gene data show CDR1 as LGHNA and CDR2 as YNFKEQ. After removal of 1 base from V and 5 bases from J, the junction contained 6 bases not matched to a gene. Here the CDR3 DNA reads TGTGCCAGCAGCCAAGCGGCGGGAGTGGGAGATACGCAGTATTTT. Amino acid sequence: CASSQAAGVGDTQYF.

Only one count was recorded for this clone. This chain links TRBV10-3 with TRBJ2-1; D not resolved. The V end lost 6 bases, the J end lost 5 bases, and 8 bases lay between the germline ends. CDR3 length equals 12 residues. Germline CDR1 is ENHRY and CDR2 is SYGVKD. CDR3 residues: CAISATDNEQFF. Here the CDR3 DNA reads TGTGCCATCAGCGCGACTGACAATGAGCAGTTCTTC.

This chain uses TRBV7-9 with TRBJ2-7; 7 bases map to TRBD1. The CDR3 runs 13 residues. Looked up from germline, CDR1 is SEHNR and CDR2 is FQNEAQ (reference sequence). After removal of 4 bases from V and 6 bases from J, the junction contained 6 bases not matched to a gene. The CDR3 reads CASSSPGQSEQYF. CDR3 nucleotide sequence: TGTGCCAGCAGCTCGCCGGGACAGAGCGAGCAGTACTTC.

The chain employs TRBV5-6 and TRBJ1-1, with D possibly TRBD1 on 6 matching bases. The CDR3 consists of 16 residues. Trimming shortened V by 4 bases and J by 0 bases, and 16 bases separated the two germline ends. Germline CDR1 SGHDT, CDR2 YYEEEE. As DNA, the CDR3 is TGTGCCAGCAGCGGAAGGACAGTCTTTCTGAACACTGAAGCTTTCTTT. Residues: CASSGRTVFLNTEAFF.

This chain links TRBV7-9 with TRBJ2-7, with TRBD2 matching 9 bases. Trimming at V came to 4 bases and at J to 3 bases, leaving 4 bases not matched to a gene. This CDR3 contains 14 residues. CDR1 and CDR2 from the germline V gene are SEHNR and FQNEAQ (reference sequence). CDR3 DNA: TGTGCCAGCAGCTGGAGGACTAGCGTCTACGAGCAGTACTTC. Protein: CASSWRTSVYEQYF.

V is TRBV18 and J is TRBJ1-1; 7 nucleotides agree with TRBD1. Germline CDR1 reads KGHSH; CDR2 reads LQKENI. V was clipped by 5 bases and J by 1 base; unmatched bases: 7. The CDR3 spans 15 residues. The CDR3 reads CASSTTGPGNTEAFF. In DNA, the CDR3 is TGTGCCAGCTCAACGACAGGGCCGGGGAACACTGAAGCTTTCTTT.

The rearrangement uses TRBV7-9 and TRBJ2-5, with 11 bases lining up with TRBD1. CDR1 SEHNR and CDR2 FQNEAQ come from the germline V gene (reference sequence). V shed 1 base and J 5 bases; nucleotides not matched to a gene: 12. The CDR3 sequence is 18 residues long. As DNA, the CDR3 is TGTGCCAGCAGCTTAGTTCGAGGGGGGACAGGGGGTCAGGAGACCCAGTACTTC. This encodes CASSLVRGGTGGQETQYF.

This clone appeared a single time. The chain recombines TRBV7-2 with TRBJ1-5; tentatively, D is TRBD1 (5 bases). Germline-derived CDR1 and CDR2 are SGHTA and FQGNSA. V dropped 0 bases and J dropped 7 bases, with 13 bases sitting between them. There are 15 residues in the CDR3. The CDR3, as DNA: TGTGCCAGCAGCTTAGCTCAGGGTATGTGGCAGCCCCAGCATTTT. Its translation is CASSLAQGMWQPQHF.

The CDR3 nucleotides read TGTGCCAGCAGCTTGGACGGTAACTATGGCTACACCTTC. Protein product: CASSLDGNYGYTF. The chain joins TRBV5-5 to TRBJ1-2; D ambiguous. V was trimmed by 0 bases and J by 1 base, leaving 4 bases between them. CDR1 and CDR2 (germline): SGHKS, YYEKEE (reference sequence). This CDR3 region has 13 residues.

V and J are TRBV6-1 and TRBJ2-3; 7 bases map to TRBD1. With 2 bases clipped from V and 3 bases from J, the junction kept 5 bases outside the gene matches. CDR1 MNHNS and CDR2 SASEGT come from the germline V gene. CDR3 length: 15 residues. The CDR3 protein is CASSEIGGGTDTQYF. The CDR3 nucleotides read TGTGCCAGCAGTGAAATAGGGGGCGGGACAGATACGCAGTATTTT.

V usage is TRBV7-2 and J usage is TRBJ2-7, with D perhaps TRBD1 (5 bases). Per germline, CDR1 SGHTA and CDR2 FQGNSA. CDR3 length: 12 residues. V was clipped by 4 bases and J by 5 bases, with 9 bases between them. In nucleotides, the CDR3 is TGTGCCAGCAGCTGGCAGGGCAACGAGCAGTACTTC. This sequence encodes CASSWQGNEQYF.

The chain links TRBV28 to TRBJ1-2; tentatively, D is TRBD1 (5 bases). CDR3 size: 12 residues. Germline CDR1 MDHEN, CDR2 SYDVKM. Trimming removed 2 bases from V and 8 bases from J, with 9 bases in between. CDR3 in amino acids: CASSLIGVGYTF. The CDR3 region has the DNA TGTGCCAGCAGTTTAATAGGGGTGGGCTACACCTTC.

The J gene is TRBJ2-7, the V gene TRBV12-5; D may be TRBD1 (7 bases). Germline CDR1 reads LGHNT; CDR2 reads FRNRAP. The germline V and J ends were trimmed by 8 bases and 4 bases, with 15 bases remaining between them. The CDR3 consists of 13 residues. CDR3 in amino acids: CASPGGGNYEQYF. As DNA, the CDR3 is TGTGCTAGTCCCGGAGGGGGCAATTACGAGCAGTACTTC.